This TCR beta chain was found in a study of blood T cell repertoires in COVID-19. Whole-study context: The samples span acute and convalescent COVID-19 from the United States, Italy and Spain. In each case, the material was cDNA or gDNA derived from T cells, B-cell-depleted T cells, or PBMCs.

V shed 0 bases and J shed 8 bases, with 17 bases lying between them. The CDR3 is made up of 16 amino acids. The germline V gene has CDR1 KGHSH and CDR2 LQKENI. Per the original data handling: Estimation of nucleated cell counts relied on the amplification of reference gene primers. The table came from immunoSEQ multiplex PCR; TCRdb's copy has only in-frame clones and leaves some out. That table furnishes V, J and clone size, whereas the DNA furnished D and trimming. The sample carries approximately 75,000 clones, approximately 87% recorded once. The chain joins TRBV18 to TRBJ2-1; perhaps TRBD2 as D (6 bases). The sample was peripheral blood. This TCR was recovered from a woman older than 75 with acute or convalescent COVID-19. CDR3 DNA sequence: TGTGCCAGCTCACCACCGGGACTGCCCCTCGGCGATGAGCAGTTCTTC. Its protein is CASSPPGLPLGDEQFF.